This TCR beta chain was captured in a study of early T cells in non-severe SARS-CoV-2 infection. Study-level information: Sequencing input comprised bulk RNA from unsorted whole blood; chain pairing was not available. The study's findings and limits: Database matching using VDJdb favored anti-spike CD8 responses, with private and CD4 specificities left missing.

Unique molecular identifiers were added to individual cDNA molecules. A single record per CDR3 protein comes from TCRdb applying MiXCR to the 5' RACE reads. The sample has some 60,000 distinct CDR3 sequences, around an eighth seen once. This clonotype came up a few times. Its antigen is not known. With V trimmed by 6 bases and J by 3 bases, 6 bases remained unmatched. CDR3 size: 15 residues. CDR1 MNHEY and CDR2 SVGEGT come from the germline V gene. The receptor was derived from an adult who was a healthcare worker with PCR-confirmed SARS-CoV-2 infection or an uninfected control (not recorded which). The sequencing here drew on whole blood, taken at baseline. The genes are TRBV6-2 or TRBV6-3 and TRBJ2-3, with 10 bases that match TRBD2. CDR3 DNA sequence: TGTGCCAGCAGCCTAGCGGGGGAGTGGACAGATACGCAGTATTTT. It encodes CASSLAGEWTDTQYF.